This entry is about one T cell receptor (beta chain). In replicate PCRs of unsorted PBMC, 250 to 300 ng DNA, around 30,000 T cell genomes, was used. Produced via immunoSEQ multiplex PCR; TCRdb's table is partial and in-frame only. The sample consists of about 510,000 clones, less than 85% of them appearing once. V gave up 2 bases and J gave up 7 bases, with 15 bases separating them. Germline CDR1 reads MRHNA; CDR2 reads SNTAGT. The CDR3 spans 15 residues. This entry is derived from a study of shared clonotypes between healthy human individuals. Material for sequencing was PBMCs. V gene TRBV6-4 combines with J gene TRBJ2-1; maybe TRBD1 (7 bases). This clonotype was obtained from a woman aged 40 to 55 in good health. Some clones in this sample may be carry-over from other donors' samples. Here the CDR3 reads CASSDGDSGGNEQFF. The CDR3 DNA reads TGTGCCAGCAGTGACGGAGACTCAGGGGGGAATGAGCAGTTCTTC.